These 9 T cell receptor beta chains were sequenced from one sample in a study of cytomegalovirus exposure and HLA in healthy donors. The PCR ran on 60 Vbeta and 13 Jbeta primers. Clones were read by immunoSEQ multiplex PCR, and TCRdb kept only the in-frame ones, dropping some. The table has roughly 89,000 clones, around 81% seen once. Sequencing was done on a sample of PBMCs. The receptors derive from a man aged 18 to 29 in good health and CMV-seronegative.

In DNA, the CDR3 is TGTGCCAGCAGTGATGTAAAATCACCCCTCCACTTT. Its translation: CASSDVKSPLHF. The rearrangement links TRBV25-1 to TRBJ1-6; no clear D. Germline CDR1 and CDR2: MGHDK and SYGVNS. The CDR3 runs 12 residues. The V end lost 3 bases, the J end lost 10 bases, and 7 bases lay between the germline ends.

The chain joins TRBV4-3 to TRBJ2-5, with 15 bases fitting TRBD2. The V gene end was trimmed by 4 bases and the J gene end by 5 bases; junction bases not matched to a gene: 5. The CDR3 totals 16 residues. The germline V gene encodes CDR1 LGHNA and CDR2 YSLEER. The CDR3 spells CASSRDGTSGGETQYF. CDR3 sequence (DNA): TGCGCCAGCAGCCGAGACGGGACTAGCGGGGGGGAGACCCAGTACTTC.

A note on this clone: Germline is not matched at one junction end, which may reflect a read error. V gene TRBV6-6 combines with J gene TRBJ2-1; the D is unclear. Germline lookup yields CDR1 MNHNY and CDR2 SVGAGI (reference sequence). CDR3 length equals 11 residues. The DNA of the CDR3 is TGTGCCAGCAGTTACTCGGTTTTGCGAATCTTC. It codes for CASSYSVLRIF.

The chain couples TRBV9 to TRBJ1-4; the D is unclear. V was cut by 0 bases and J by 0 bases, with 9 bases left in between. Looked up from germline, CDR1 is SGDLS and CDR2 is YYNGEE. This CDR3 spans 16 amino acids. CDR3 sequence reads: CASSVAGGATNEKLFF. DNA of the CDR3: TGTGCCAGCAGCGTAGCTGGCGGGGCAACTAATGAAAAACTGTTTTTT.

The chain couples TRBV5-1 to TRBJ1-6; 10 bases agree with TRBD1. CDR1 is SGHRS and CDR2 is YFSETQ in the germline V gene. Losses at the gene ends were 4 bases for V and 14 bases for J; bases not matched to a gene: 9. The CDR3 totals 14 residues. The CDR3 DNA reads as TGCGCCAGCAGCAGGGGGACAGGGGAGGCAACCCTCCACTTT. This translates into CASSRGTGEATLHF.

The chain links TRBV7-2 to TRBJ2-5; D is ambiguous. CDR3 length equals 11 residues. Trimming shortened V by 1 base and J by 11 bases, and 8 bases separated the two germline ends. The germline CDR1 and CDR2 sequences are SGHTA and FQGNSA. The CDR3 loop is CASSLESVQYF. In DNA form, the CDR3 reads TGTGCCAGCAGCTTAGAGTCGGTGCAGTACTTC. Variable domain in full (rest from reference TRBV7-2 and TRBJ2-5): GAGVSQSPSNKVTEKGKDVELRCDPISGHTALYWYRQSLGQGLEFLIYFQGNSAPDKSGLPSDRFSAERTGGSVSTLTIQRTQQEDSAVYLCASSLESVQYFGPGTRLLVL.

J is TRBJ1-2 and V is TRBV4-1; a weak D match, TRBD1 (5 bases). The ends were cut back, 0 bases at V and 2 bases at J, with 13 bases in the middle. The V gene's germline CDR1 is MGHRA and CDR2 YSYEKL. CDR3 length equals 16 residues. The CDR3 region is CASSQDIGRGNYGYTF. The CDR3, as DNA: TGCGCCAGCAGCCAAGATATTGGGCGGGGGAACTATGGCTACACCTTC.

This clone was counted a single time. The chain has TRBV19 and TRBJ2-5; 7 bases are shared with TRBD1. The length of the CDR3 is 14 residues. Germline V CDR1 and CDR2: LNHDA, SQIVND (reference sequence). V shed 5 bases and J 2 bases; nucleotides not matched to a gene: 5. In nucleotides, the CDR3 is TGTGCCAGTAGTCTACAGGGGTTTCAAGAGACCCAGTACTTC. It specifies CASSLQGFQETQYF.

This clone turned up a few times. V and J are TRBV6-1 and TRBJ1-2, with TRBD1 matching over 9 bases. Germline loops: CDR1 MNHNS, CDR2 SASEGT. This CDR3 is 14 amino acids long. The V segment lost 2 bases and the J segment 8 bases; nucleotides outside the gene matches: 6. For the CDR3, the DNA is TGTGCCAGCAGTGAACCGACAGGGGGGATCGGCTACACCTTC. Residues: CASSEPTGGIGYTF.